A selection of T cell receptor beta chains follows, all from one sample in a study of T cells in localized non-small cell lung cancer. The protocol was immunoSEQ multiplex PCR, while the TCRdb copy is restricted to in-frame clones and leaves out a portion. The sample consists of under 40,000 clones, under 85% of them appearing once. The specimen comprised peripheral blood, sampled before any cancer treatment. Receptor source: a male donor aged 60 or older with stage II squamous cell lung carcinoma. The CDR3 runs from the conserved cysteine through the conserved F or W. Fields, in order: J gene, D gene, clone size, V gene, CDR3 protein, CDR3 DNA. D genes are given only for firm matches. Clone size appears in some rows only: once, few, many, or a class for an expanded clone.

TRBJ2-1	NA	NA	TRBV7-6	CASRLGRDNEQFF	TGTGCCAGCAGATTAGGAAGGGACAATGAGCAGTTCTTC
TRBJ2-2	TRBD2	NA	TRBV5-4	CASSLILAGRPGTGELFF	TGTGCCAGCAGCTTGATCCTAGCGGGGCGGCCTGGGACCGGGGAGCTGTTTTTT
TRBJ2-7	TRBD1	NA	TRBV2	CASSEGQSFSYEQYF	TGTGCCAGCAGTGAGGGACAGTCATTCTCCTACGAGCAGTACTTC
TRBJ2-7	NA	NA	TRBV5-5	CASSLTHEQYF	TGTGCCAGCAGCTTGACCCACGAGCAGTACTTC
TRBJ1-2	NA	few	TRBV28	CASSLRSLHFYGYTF	TGTGCCAGCAGCTTGAGGTCCCTTCATTTCTATGGCTACACCTTC
TRBJ2-1	NA	NA	TRBV19	CASSIEGTAYNEQFF	TGTGCCAGTAGTATCGAAGGGACGGCCTACAATGAGCAGTTCTTC
TRBJ1-1	NA	NA	TRBV5-1	CASSWRSQSPTEAFF	TGCGCCAGCAGCTGGAGGTCTCAGTCGCCCACTGAAGCTTTCTTT
TRBJ1-4	NA	NA	TRBV6-6	CASRRPAENEKLFF	TGTGCCAGCAGAAGACCGGCGGAAAATGAAAAACTGTTTTTT
TRBJ1-6	NA	few	TRBV28	CASSLGGSSYNSPLHF	TGTGCCAGCAGTTTAGGCGGAAGCTCCTATAATTCACCCCTCCACTTT
TRBJ2-7	NA	NA	TRBV5-1	CASSLEGGLIPYEQYF	TGCGCCAGCAGCTTGGAGGGTGGCCTGATACCCTACGAGCAGTACTTC
TRBJ2-2	NA	once	TRBV6-4	CASTAQANTGELFF	TGTGCCAGCACGGCTCAGGCGAACACCGGGGAGCTGTTTTTT
TRBJ1-1	NA	NA	TRBV6-1	CASNTGTENTEAFF	TGTGCCAGCAATACCGGGACGGAGAACACTGAAGCTTTCTTT
TRBJ1-4	NA	NA	TRBV29-1	CSVRLNEKLFF	TGCAGCGTTCGTCTTAATGAAAAACTGTTTTTT
TRBJ1-2	TRBD1	NA	TRBV6-5	CASSLNRDRDGYTF	TGTGCCAGCAGTTTAAACCGGGACAGGGATGGCTACACCTTC
TRBJ2-2	NA	NA	TRBV18	CASSSTSGGPAGELFF	TGTGCCAGCTCAAGTACGTCAGGGGGGCCAGCCGGGGAGCTGTTTTTT
TRBJ2-7	NA	NA	TRBV6-1	CASSVFLRGYEQYF	TGTGCCAGCAGTGTATTCCTGAGGGGTTACGAGCAGTACTTC
TRBJ2-1	NA	NA	TRBV4-1	CASRLGDSYNEQFF	TGCGCCAGCCGTTTGGGGGATTCCTACAATGAGCAGTTCTTC
TRBJ2-1	TRBD2	NA	TRBV10-3	CAISEGGRAWNEQFF	TGTGCCATCAGCGAGGGCGGGAGGGCGTGGAATGAGCAGTTCTTC
TRBJ1-1	NA	NA	TRBV13	CASSLEGSRTEAFF	TGTGCCAGCAGCTTAGAAGGGAGTCGAACTGAAGCTTTCTTT
TRBJ2-3	TRBD2	NA	TRBV2	CASSEALAGGVYF	TGTGCCAGCAGTGAAGCTCTAGCGGGGGGGGTATATTTT
TRBJ1-4	NA	NA	TRBV9	CASSGIGGINEKLFF	TGTGCCAGCAGCGGAATAGGTGGTATTAATGAAAAACTGTTTTTT
TRBJ1-3	NA	NA	TRBV28	CASSPAEGPTPGNTIYF	TGTGCCAGCAGTCCCGCGGAAGGGCCTACCCCTGGAAACACCATATATTTT
TRBJ1-2	TRBD1	NA	TRBV4-2	CASSQEAQGLYGYTF	TGTGCCAGCAGCCAAGAGGCACAGGGGCTCTATGGCTACACCTTC
TRBJ1-1	TRBD1	NA	TRBV11-1	CASSFRGRQNTEAFF	TGTGCCAGCAGCTTCAGGGGGCGTCAGAACACTGAAGCTTTCTTT
TRBJ2-3	TRBD2	NA	TRBV7-9	CASSPGTSFTDTQYF	TGTGCCAGCAGCCCGGGGACTAGTTTCACAGATACGCAGTATTTT
TRBJ2-2	NA	NA	TRBV6-5	CASNHPGPTGELFF	TGTGCCAGCAACCACCCAGGGCCCACCGGGGAGCTGTTTTTT
TRBJ1-3	TRBD1	once	TRBV28	CASSLDRGKPGNTIYF	TGTGCCAGCAGTTTGGACAGGGGGAAGCCTGGAAACACCATATATTTT
TRBJ1-1	NA	once	TRBV19	CASSIGGRGAGEAFF	TGTGCCAGTAGTATAGGCGGGCGGGGGGCAGGCGAAGCTTTCTTT
TRBJ2-7	NA	few	TRBV6-6	CASSYKDYEQYF	TGTGCCAGCAGTTACAAAGACTACGAGCAGTACTTC
TRBJ1-3	TRBD1	NA	TRBV7-3	CASSPTIGQEGNTIYF	TGTGCCAGCAGCCCCACTATCGGACAGGAAGGAAACACCATATATTTT